The 17 T cell receptor beta chains in this list originate from one sample, sequenced in a study of CD8 T cells in Susac syndrome (dated by TCRdb to about 2019). The protocol used for the library was the immunoSEQ multiplex PCR assay. RNA was extracted with the RNeasy kit and roughly 0.45 to 1 ug was reverse transcribed using random hexamers. Starting from the raw public reads, TCRdb applied fastp trimming at Q25, assembled clones with MiXCR and retained in-frame beta chains. Rows merge per CDR3 protein into single entries with the most common DNA and genes. Within this sample are hundreds of thousands of distinct CDR3 sequences, with just under 95% of them counted one time only. Of the sample, around 0.067% falls within the top ten clones. The sequenced material came from CD4+ T cells from PBMCs. These receptors were obtained from a human donor with multiple sclerosis.

The chain is built from TRBV6-5 and TRBJ2-5, with D tentatively TRBD1 (5 bases). The CDR3 has 12 residues. CDR1 and CDR2 (germline): MNHEY, SVGAGI. Trimming stripped 10 bases from V and 1 base from J, with 10 bases between. CDR3 DNA: TGTGCCACCAGGGTAGCCCAAGAGACCCAGTACTTC. Translated, it gives CATRVAQETQYF.

This chain connects TRBV5-1 to TRBJ2-1, with D possibly being TRBD1 or TRBD2 (5 bases each). V was cut by 2 bases and J by 7 bases, with 10 bases left in between. This CDR3 has 13 amino acids. CDR1 is SGHRS, CDR2 YFSETQ, per germline. The CDR3 bases are TGCGCCAGCAGCTTTGACGGGACGAATGAGCAGTTCTTC. It encodes CASSFDGTNEQFF.

V and J are TRBV5-1 and TRBJ2-1; 8 bases map to TRBD2. The CDR3 extends over 17 amino acids. With V trimmed by 4 bases and J by 0 bases, 9 bases remained unmatched. Germline CDR1 and CDR2: SGHRS and YFSETQ. The CDR3 protein is CASSLKSGTSSYNEQFF. DNA for the CDR3: TGCGCCAGCAGCCTAAAAAGCGGGACTAGCTCCTACAATGAGCAGTTCTTC.

The chain links TRBV7-8 to TRBJ2-1; perhaps D is TRBD1 or TRBD2 (5 bases each). The germline V and J ends were trimmed by 1 base and 4 bases, with 8 bases remaining between them. Germline CDR1 and CDR2: SGHVS and FQNEAQ. The CDR3 length is 14 residues. The CDR3 nucleotides read TGTGCCAGCAGCTTAGGAGGGGTATACAATGAGCAGTTCTTC. It translates to CASSLGGVYNEQFF.

This chain joins TRBV5-6 and TRBJ2-7; possibly TRBD1 or TRBD2 for D (6 bases each). Looked up from germline, CDR1 is SGHDT and CDR2 is YYEEEE. The CDR3 contains 14 residues. The V gene lost 4 bases and the J gene lost 7 bases, with 18 bases spanning the gap. CDR3 sequence reads: CASSNWGAWREQYV. The CDR3 region has the DNA TGTGCCAGCAGCAACTGGGGGGCCTGGAGGGAGCAGTACGTC.

The rearrangement joins TRBV28 to TRBJ1-4; 11 bases are a match to TRBD1. The CDR3 is made up of 15 amino acids. Trimming at V came to 4 bases and at J to 11 bases, leaving 9 bases not matched to a gene. CDR1 is MDHEN, CDR2 SYDVKM, per germline. The CDR3 region is CASSSEDRGLEKLFF. As DNA, the CDR3 is TGTGCCAGCAGTTCTGAGGACAGGGGGCTTGAGAAACTGTTTTTT.

The V call is TRBV3-1, the J call TRBJ2-1, with 10 bases aligning to TRBD2. The CDR3 is 14 residues long. Trimming cost V 3 bases and J 5 bases; bases outside gene matches: 1. Looked up from germline, CDR1 is LGHDT and CDR2 is YNNKEL (reference sequence). The CDR3 loop reads CASSQGTSDNEQFF. In DNA, the CDR3 is TGTGCCAGCAGCCAGGGGACTAGCGACAATGAGCAGTTCTTC.

The genes are TRBV6-5 and TRBJ2-4; 9 bases agree with TRBD1. The CDR3 runs to 13 residues. Looked up from germline, CDR1 is MNHEY and CDR2 is SVGAGI. Unmatched junction bases numbered 4, after V lost 6 bases and J lost 7 bases. Here the CDR3 DNA reads TGTGCCAGCAGGACAGGGGGAGGGAACATTCAGTACTTC. Translating gives CASRTGGGNIQYF.

This clonotype was detected once. The chain is built from TRBV24-1 and TRBJ1-1; no clear D gene. CDR1 KGHDR and CDR2 SFDVKD come from the germline V gene. This CDR3 comprises 14 residues. Trimming stripped 2 bases from V and 4 bases from J, with 10 bases between. Here the CDR3 reads CATSDSGRGTEAFF. The CDR3 bases are TGTGCCACCAGTGATTCTGGTCGCGGCACTGAAGCTTTCTTT.

This clonotype appeared once. This chain's CDR3 is CASSRGQGADRTEAFF. CDR3 coding DNA: TGTGCCAGCAGCCGAGGACAGGGGGCCGATCGCACTGAAGCTTTCTTT. V gene TRBV28 combines with J gene TRBJ1-1, with 11 bases lining up with TRBD1. J gave up 4 bases and V 6 bases, and 10 bases lay outside the gene matches. Per the germline V gene, CDR1 is MDHEN and CDR2 is SYDVKM. The CDR3 is 16 residues long. Full variable domain (remainder filled in from reference TRBV28 and TRBJ1-1): DVKVTQSSRYLVKRTGEKVFLECVQDMDHENMFWYRQDPGLGLRLIYFSYDVKMKEKGDIPEGYSVSREKKERFSLILESASTNQTSMYLCASSRGQGADRTEAFFGQGTRLTVV.

The rearrangement joins TRBV20-1 to TRBJ2-1; no clear D. This CDR3 spans 12 amino acids. The germline CDR1 and CDR2 sequences are DFQATT and SNEGSKA (reference sequence). V lost 6 bases and J lost 6, with 12 bases in between. CDR3: CSAQPHANEQFF. CDR3 nucleotide sequence: TGCAGTGCCCAACCCCACGCCAATGAGCAGTTCTTC.

The V and J genes are TRBV5-1 and TRBJ2-3; weak D call: TRBD1 (6 bases). The germline CDR1 and CDR2 sequences are SGHRS and YFSETQ. Trimming shortened V by 1 base and J by 2 bases, and 14 bases separated the two germline ends. CDR3 length: 16 residues. The CDR3, as DNA: TGCGCCAGCAGCTTGTACCTGGGACAAAACACAGATACGCAGTATTTT. It yields the protein CASSLYLGQNTDTQYF.

This chain joins TRBV30 and TRBJ1-6; D gene uncertain. Germline V gene data show CDR1 as GTSNPN and CDR2 as SVGIG (reference sequence). The CDR3 length is 13 residues. V lost 3 bases and J lost 9, with 12 bases in between. Here the CDR3 reads CAWSGQPGSPLHF. The CDR3, as DNA: TGTGCCTGGAGCGGCCAGCCCGGTTCACCCCTCCACTTT.

This clonotype was seen only once. V and J are TRBV14 and TRBJ1-1, with D tentatively TRBD1 (6 bases). Germline V gene lookup returns CDR1 SGHDN and CDR2 FVKESK. Trimming took off 4 bases at V and 10 bases at J, with 16 bases between the two ends. The CDR3 is 13 residues long. CDR3 sequence reads: CASSLLQGQAAFF. DNA for the CDR3: TGTGCCAGCAGCCTCCTACAGGGCCAGGCAGCTTTCTTT.

The V gene is TRBV11-2, the J gene TRBJ1-4; D is undetermined. From germline, CDR1 is SGHAT and CDR2 FQNNGV. The CDR3 covers 12 residues. Between the trimmed V and J ends, which lost 7 bases and 7 bases, there was a span of 10 bases. This CDR3 reads CASTPGGEKLFF. In nucleotides, the CDR3 is TGTGCCAGCACCCCCGGCGGTGAAAAACTGTTTTTT.

The rearrangement uses TRBV3-1 and TRBJ2-6; D possibly matches TRBD1 or TRBD2 (5 bases each). V was cut by 2 bases and J by 2 bases, with 13 bases left in between. Looked up from germline, CDR1 is LGHDT and CDR2 is YNNKEL (reference sequence). CDR3 length equals 17 residues. CDR3 amino acids: CASSQNWGFTGANVLTF. In DNA, the CDR3 is TGTGCCAGCAGCCAAAACTGGGGGTTTACTGGGGCCAACGTCCTGACTTTC.

This chain connects TRBV7-9 to TRBJ1-2; D is uncertain. In germline, CDR1 is SEHNR, CDR2 FQNEAQ (reference sequence). This CDR3 is built from 11 residues. Here the CDR3 reads CALDGGYGYTF. The CDR3 region has the DNA TGTGCTTTAGATGGAGGGTATGGCTACACCTTC.